Following are 12 T cell receptor beta chains from one sample sequenced in a study of shared clonotypes between healthy human individuals. CD45RO negativity and positive selection for CCR7 defined naive CD8 cells, a population that excluded terminally differentiated effector memory CD45RA+ cells. The data were produced by immunoSEQ multiplex PCR, yet TCRdb's version contains in-frame clones alone and is incomplete. Of more than 2 million clones in the sample, over 85% were seen once. Material: naive CD8+ T cells from PBMCs. The receptors here all came from a young man in good health. Some clones in this sample may be carry-over from other donors' samples.

The chain is built from TRBV30 and TRBJ2-2; 7 nucleotides line up with TRBD2. V shed 0 bases, J shed 6 bases, and the junction held 4 bases outside the gene matches. Germline-derived CDR1 and CDR2 are GTSNPN and SVGIG (reference sequence). This CDR3 has 14 residues. The CDR3 here is CAWSVLGRAGELFF. DNA of the CDR3: TGTGCCTGGAGTGTTCTAGGGAGGGCCGGGGAGCTGTTTTTT. The full variable domain, completed using reference TRBV30 and TRBJ2-2, is SQTIHQWPATLVQPVGSPLSLECTVEGTSNPNLYWYRQAAGRGLQLLFYSVGIGQISSEVPQNLSASRPQDRQFILSSKKLLLSDSGFYLCAWSVLGRAGELFFGEGSRLTVL.

The J gene is TRBJ1-2, the V gene TRBV9; 10 bases are a match to TRBD1. Germline trimming cut 0 bases from V and 5 bases from J; bases unmatched to any gene: 4. Germline assignment: CDR1 SGDLS and CDR2 YYNGEE. The CDR3 runs to 15 residues. This chain's CDR3 is CASSVGTGGSYGYTF. In DNA, the CDR3 is TGTGCCAGCAGCGTAGGGACAGGGGGATCTTATGGCTACACCTTC.

The chain carries TRBV11-3 and TRBJ2-2, with 7 bases identical to TRBD1. The V and J ends lost 9 bases and 0 bases, in that order; junction bases with no gene match: 4. This CDR3 spans 14 amino acids. Germline V gives CDR1 SGHNT, CDR2 YENEEA. CDR3 bases: TGTGCCAGTTCCGGGACAGCGAACACCGGGGAGCTGTTTTTT. Translating it yields CASSGTANTGELFF.

The CDR3 loop reads CASSVGEQFF. Here the CDR3 DNA reads TGTGCCAGCAGTGTCGGTGAGCAGTTCTTC. The chain couples TRBV7-2 to TRBJ2-1; D is uncertain. This CDR3 is built from 10 residues. Trimming left V 6 bases short and J 9 bases short, with 6 bases between. The germline CDR1 and CDR2 sequences are SGHTA and FQGNSA. The full variable domain, in which reference TRBV7-2 and TRBJ2-1 provide the parts outside the CDR3, is GAGVSQSPSNKVTEKGKDVELRCDPISGHTALYWYRQSLGQGLEFLIYFQGNSAPDKSGLPSDRFSAERTGGSVSTLTIQRTQQEDSAVYLCASSVGEQFFGPGTRLTVL.

The chain is built from TRBV27 and TRBJ2-1; 9 bases match TRBD1. The ends lost 8 bases at V and 8 bases at J; junction bases unmatched: 7. Per the germline V gene, CDR1 is MNHEY and CDR2 is SMNVEV (reference sequence). This CDR3 is built from 13 residues. In DNA, the CDR3 is TGTGCCAGCCACAGGGGGCCCTCGGATGAGCAGTTCTTC. This gives the protein CASHRGPSDEQFF.

CDR3 bases: TGTGCCAGCAGCTTAGTGCACGTCGGAGGTGGGCAAGAGACCCAGTACTTC. It specifies CASSLVHVGGGQETQYF. The V and J genes are TRBV11-1 and TRBJ2-5; TRBD2 might be the D (5 bases). In germline, CDR1 is SGHAT, CDR2 FQDESV (reference sequence). The ends were cut back, 1 base at V and 2 bases at J, with 17 bases in the middle. The CDR3 extends over 17 amino acids.

This sequence joins TRBV27 and TRBJ1-5; D is possibly TRBD1 (5 bases). Trimming cost V 0 bases and J 9 bases, with 15 bases left between them. Looked up from germline, CDR1 is MNHEY and CDR2 is SMNVEV (reference sequence). The CDR3 totals 15 residues. Here the CDR3 reads CASSLSRGGTGPQHF. CDR3 nucleotide sequence: TGTGCCAGCAGTTTATCCCGCGGGGGAACAGGGCCCCAGCATTTT.

The rearrangement links TRBV7-9 to TRBJ1-2; 7 bases agree with TRBD1. Germline trimming cut 5 bases from V and 4 bases from J; bases unmatched to any gene: 4. The V gene's germline CDR1 is SEHNR and CDR2 FQNEAQ (reference sequence). The CDR3 loop spans 13 amino acids. The CDR3 region is CASSGGTVYGYTF. CDR3 DNA sequence: TGTGCCAGCAGCGGGGGGACAGTCTATGGCTACACCTTC.

The chain couples TRBV29-1 to TRBJ2-7; D is perhaps TRBD2 (6 bases). The CDR3 runs to 14 residues. V lost 2 bases and J lost 6, with 17 bases in between. Germline V gene sequence: CDR1 SQVTM, CDR2 ANQGSEA. The CDR3 protein is CSVETRGIGSEQYF. The CDR3 DNA is TGCAGCGTTGAAACTCGCGGGATAGGGTCCGAGCAGTACTTC.

A word on this clone: Other nucleotide sequences from this sample produce the same CDR3. The rearrangement joins TRBV5-6 to TRBJ2-7; no reliable D call. Trimming stripped 0 bases from V and 3 bases from J, with 4 bases between. The CDR3 runs to 12 residues. Germline CDR1 is SGHDT and CDR2 is YYEEEE. Here the CDR3 DNA reads TGTGCCAGCAGCTTGGCAGACTACGAGCAGTACTTC. This sequence encodes CASSLADYEQYF.

The V call is TRBV4-1, the J call TRBJ2-5; 12 bases fit TRBD2. The CDR3 has 17 residues. CDR1 is MGHRA and CDR2 is YSYEKL in the germline V gene. V lost 1 base to trimming and J lost 5 bases; unmatched junction nucleotides: 8. The CDR3 DNA sequence: TGCGCCAGCAGCCAAGTCCTAGCGGGAGGGCCACGGGAGACCCAGTACTTC. Protein sequence: CASSQVLAGGPRETQYF.

The chain uses TRBV19 and TRBJ1-5, with D hard to call. The V gene lost 5 bases and the J gene lost 4 bases, with 12 bases spanning the gap. The CDR3 is 14 residues long. Germline assignment: CDR1 LNHDA and CDR2 SQIVND (reference sequence). The CDR3 loop is CASSPREKNQPQHF. CDR3 DNA sequence: TGTGCCAGTAGTCCACGGGAGAAAAATCAGCCCCAGCATTTT.